The 28 T cell receptor beta chains reported below all come from one sample, sequenced in a study of OX40 agonist ivuxolimab in advanced cancers. Repertoires were generated with immunoSEQ multiplex PCR, while TCRdb's copy carries only in-frame clones and drops some. There are about 35,000 clones in the sample; about four fifths occur only once, and roughly 13% lies in the top ten. The specimen was CD4+ or CD8+ T cells sorted from blood, collected in a trial of the OX40 agonist ivuxolimab. The receptors come from an adult with an advanced solid tumor such as melanoma, head and neck, liver or kidney cancer.

CDR3 DNA sequence: TGTGCCACCAAGGGACTAGCGGGGCACGAGCAGTACTTC. It is translated as CATKGLAGHEQYF. V is TRBV6-1 and J is TRBJ2-7; TRBD2 matches 13 bases. The germline CDR1 and CDR2 sequences are MNHNS and SASEGT. The V segment lost 10 bases and the J segment 5 bases; nucleotides outside the gene matches: 5. The CDR3 has 13 amino acids.

The V and J genes are TRBV19 and TRBJ1-1; 9 positions agree with TRBD1. With 9 bases clipped from V and 0 bases from J, the junction kept 8 bases outside the gene matches. The CDR3 runs 15 residues. Germline V gene sequence: CDR1 LNHDA, CDR2 SQIVND (reference sequence). The CDR3, as DNA: TGTGCCAGCAGGGACAGGGTGTACATGAACACTGAAGCTTTCTTT. Amino acids: CASRDRVYMNTEAFF.

This chain links TRBV6-1 with TRBJ2-5; D may be TRBD2 (6 bases). The DNA end favors TRBJ2-7, so the J call may be wrong. Germline CDR1 reads MNHNS; CDR2 reads SASEGT. The CDR3 runs to 13 residues. The CDR3 loop is CASGTGTYYEQYF. The CDR3 nucleotides read TGTGCCAGCGGAACCGGGACTTACTACGAGCAGTACTTC.

V is TRBV5-1 and J is TRBJ2-5; 8 bases align to TRBD2. The J call is uncertain, as TRBJ2-7 better fits the DNA end. The germline CDR1 and CDR2 sequences are SGHRS and YFSETQ. The CDR3 has 14 residues. The DNA for the CDR3 is TGCGCCAGCAGCTTGATTAGCGGGGCCTACGAGCAGTACTTC. This sequence encodes CASSLISGAYEQYF.

The chain recombines TRBV4-1 with TRBJ2-1; TRBD2 aligns across 11 bases. CDR1 and CDR2 (germline): MGHRA, YSYEKL. This CDR3 comprises 16 residues. V gave up 4 bases and J gave up 8 bases; unmatched junction bases: 10. CDR3 in amino acids: CASSRGTSGKGDEQFF. The CDR3 nucleotides read TGCGCCAGCAGCCGTGGGACTAGCGGAAAAGGTGATGAGCAGTTCTTC.

The J gene is TRBJ2-2, the V gene TRBV9, with D perhaps matching TRBD1 (5 bases). From germline, CDR1 is SGDLS and CDR2 YYNGEE. There are 15 residues in the CDR3. The V and J ends lost 4 bases and 6 bases respectively, with 16 bases between them. CDR3 sequence reads: CASSPRLGVSGELFF. DNA for the CDR3: TGTGCCAGCAGCCCCCGGCTAGGGGTTTCCGGGGAGCTGTTTTTT.

The chain couples TRBV29-1 to TRBJ2-1; 10 bases align to TRBD1. J lost 6 bases, V lost 7 bases, and 6 bases had no gene match. In germline, CDR1 is SQVTM, CDR2 ANQGSEA. The CDR3 has 13 residues. The CDR3 DNA follows: TGCAGCGGCTCCGGGACAGGGGTCAATGAGCAGTTCTTC. It specifies CSGSGTGVNEQFF.

This clone counts as medium-sized. The CDR3 coding sequence is TGCGCCAGCAGCCAACGACAGGGCGGCGACGAGCAGTACTTC. Its protein is CASSQRQGGDEQYF. The chain is built from TRBV4-1 and TRBJ2-7, with 7 bases fitting TRBD1. CDR1 and CDR2 from the germline V gene are MGHRA and YSYEKL. The junction had 6 bases not matched to a gene; V was cut back by 2 bases and J by 5 bases. This CDR3 is 14 amino acids long.

The rearrangement links TRBV28 to TRBJ1-2, with TRBD1 as a possible D gene (5 bases). The CDR3 loop spans 14 amino acids. In germline, CDR1 is MDHEN, CDR2 SYDVKM. Trimming took 3 bases from V and 4 from J, leaving 12 bases between them. This CDR3 reads CASSFPGSVYGYTF. CDR3 bases: TGTGCCAGCAGTTTCCCAGGGTCGGTCTATGGCTACACCTTC.

CDR3 region: CASSHTSGKDNEQFF. The CDR3 DNA reads TGTGCCAGCAGCCACACTAGCGGGAAGGACAATGAGCAGTTCTTC. The rearrangement uses TRBV6-5 and TRBJ2-1, with 10 bases aligning to TRBD2. The germline V gene encodes CDR1 MNHEY and CDR2 SVGAGI. V dropped 6 bases and J dropped 5; count of bases not matched to a gene: 7. The CDR3 has 15 amino acids.

This clone was recorded once. The chain has TRBV14 and TRBJ1-1; perhaps TRBD1 as D (5 bases). V shed 0 bases and J shed 2 bases, with 16 bases lying between them. This CDR3 comprises 17 residues. CDR1 and CDR2 (germline): SGHDN, FVKESK. In DNA, the CDR3 is TGTGCCAGCAGCCAAGATAGGGGCCGCCTTTTCAACACTGAAGCTTTCTTT. Its protein is CASSQDRGRLFNTEAFF.

The chain combines TRBV6-1 with TRBJ2-7; no firm D call. The V and J ends lost 4 bases and 1 base respectively, with 5 bases between them. The CDR3 runs to 12 residues. CDR1 is MNHNS and CDR2 is SASEGT in the germline V gene. The CDR3 DNA follows: TGTGCCAGCAGTGCTGGATCCTACGAGCAGTACTTC. The encoded protein is CASSAGSYEQYF.

This chain connects TRBV9 to TRBJ2-1; TRBD1 is a possible D gene (5 bases). V lost 0 bases and J lost 0, with 10 bases in between. CDR3 length equals 16 residues. Germline CDR1 and CDR2: SGDLS and YYNGEE. Here the CDR3 reads CASSVEGLSSYNEQFF. As DNA, the CDR3 is TGTGCCAGCAGCGTAGAGGGGCTAAGCTCCTACAATGAGCAGTTCTTC.

The V gene is TRBV15, the J gene TRBJ2-4; a possible D gene is TRBD2 (5 bases). This CDR3 contains 13 residues. Germline CDR1 LNHNV, CDR2 YYDKDF (reference sequence). Trimming removed 5 bases at V and 7 bases at J, with 12 bases between. The CDR3 DNA sequence: TGTGCCACCAGCGAAGCCCCGGGGAACATTCAGTACTTC. This sequence encodes CATSEAPGNIQYF.

Only one count was recorded for this clone. The rearrangement joins TRBV2 to TRBJ2-3, with D uncertain. The CDR3 covers 12 residues. Per the germline V gene, CDR1 is SNHLY and CDR2 is FYNNEI. V dropped 6 bases and J dropped 9 bases, with 13 bases sitting between them. The CDR3 DNA reads TGTGCCAGCAGGGTGGACGGACGCACGCAGTATTTT. Its protein product is CASRVDGRTQYF.

Sample share makes this clone medium-sized. J is TRBJ1-5 and V is TRBV19; a weak D match, TRBD1 (5 bases). The V gene lost 1 base and the J gene lost 2 bases, with 21 bases spanning the gap. Per the germline V gene, CDR1 is LNHDA and CDR2 is SQIVND (reference sequence). This CDR3 spans 19 amino acids. The CDR3 here is CASSIGTGLRNIRNQPQHF. As DNA, the CDR3 is TGTGCCAGTAGTATAGGTACAGGTCTGAGGAATATACGCAATCAGCCCCAGCATTTT.

J is TRBJ1-3 and V is TRBV30; the D is unclear. Deletions cut 5 bases from V and 3 bases from J, with 11 bases between. Germline CDR1 is GTSNPN and CDR2 is SVGIG (reference sequence). The CDR3 runs to 13 residues. CDR3 region: CAWPGEGGNTIYF. The DNA for the CDR3 is TGTGCCTGGCCAGGAGAGGGTGGAAACACCATATATTTT.

The V gene is TRBV15, the J gene TRBJ1-5; a possible D gene is TRBD1 (5 bases). The CDR3 runs to 16 residues. Trimming shortened V by 1 base and J by 0 bases, and 10 bases separated the two germline ends. Germline values: CDR1 LNHNV, CDR2 YYDKDF (reference sequence). The CDR3 bases are TGTGCCACCAGCAGAGTTCGACAGTTTAGCAATCAGCCCCAGCATTTT. Translated, it gives CATSRVRQFSNQPQHF.

The chain has TRBV29-1 and TRBJ1-1, with TRBD1 matching 8 bases. The CDR3 contains 13 residues. Germline trimming cut 7 bases from V and 1 base from J; bases unmatched to any gene: 5. The germline V gene has CDR1 SQVTM and CDR2 ANQGSEA. CDR3 DNA sequence: TGCAGCGGGACAGGGAATGGGAACACTGAAGCTTTCTTT. It is translated as CSGTGNGNTEAFF.

The chain employs TRBV9 and TRBJ1-2; D not resolved. The germline gives CDR1 SGDLS, CDR2 YYNGEE. The CDR3 totals 13 residues. V lost 0 bases to trimming and J lost 7 bases, with 10 bases between them. The CDR3 nucleotides are TGTGCCAGCAGCGTAGACGGGTCCGGTGGCTACACCTTC. Translation: CASSVDGSGGYTF.

V and J are TRBV30 and TRBJ2-5; TRBD2 matches at 15 bases. V lost 4 bases to trimming and J lost 5 bases; unmatched junction nucleotides: 8. The CDR3 is made up of 16 amino acids. Germline V CDR1 and CDR2: GTSNPN, SVGIG (reference sequence). The CDR3 sequence is CAWNWGLAGGLETQYF. In DNA, the CDR3 is TGTGCCTGGAATTGGGGACTAGCGGGGGGTCTGGAGACCCAGTACTTC. The whole variable domain, filled in from reference TRBV30 and TRBJ2-5, reads SQTIHQWPATLVQPVGSPLSLECTVEGTSNPNLYWYRQAAGRGLQLLFYSVGIGQISSEVPQNLSASRPQDRQFILSSKKLLLSDSGFYLCAWNWGLAGGLETQYFGPGTRLLVL.

The chain joins TRBV6-1 to TRBJ2-3; perhaps TRBD1 as D (6 bases). Per the germline V gene, CDR1 is MNHNS and CDR2 is SASEGT. V was clipped by 3 bases and J by 2 bases, with 12 bases between them. The CDR3 consists of 15 residues. This CDR3 is CASSDSHRATDTQYF. The CDR3 nucleotides read TGTGCCAGCAGTGATTCCCACAGGGCCACAGATACGCAGTATTTT.

The chain employs TRBV6-6 and TRBJ1-5; D not certain. The CDR3 covers 13 residues. V lost 6 bases and J lost 3, with 9 bases in between. Germline V gene data show CDR1 as MNHNY and CDR2 as SVGAGI (reference sequence). CDR3 protein: CASSYQNNQPQHF. CDR3 DNA: TGTGCCAGCAGCTATCAGAACAATCAGCCCCAGCATTTT.

The J gene is TRBJ2-3, the V gene TRBV28; 7 nucleotides match TRBD1. V trimming: 6 bases; J trimming: 0 bases; junction bases outside the gene matches: 6. Germline V CDR1 and CDR2: MDHEN, SYDVKM. The CDR3 extends over 15 amino acids. The CDR3 nucleotides are TGTGCCAGCAGCCCCGGGACAGTTAGCACAGATACGCAGTATTTT. Translated, it gives CASSPGTVSTDTQYF.

V usage is TRBV18 and J usage is TRBJ2-7, with TRBD1 matching over 9 bases. J was trimmed by 2 bases and V by 7 bases; bases with no gene match: 9. The CDR3 is 15 residues long. Germline V gene lookup returns CDR1 KGHSH and CDR2 LQKENI. The chain's CDR3 is CASFPTGTGPYEQYF. The CDR3 DNA follows: TGTGCCAGCTTCCCGACCGGGACAGGGCCCTACGAGCAGTACTTC.

The V gene is TRBV6-4, the J gene TRBJ2-3; TRBD1 matches at 7 bases. The ends lost 3 bases at V and 4 bases at J; junction bases unmatched: 4. Germline loops: CDR1 MRHNA, CDR2 SNTAGT. This CDR3 is 14 amino acids long. The CDR3 DNA reads as TGTGCCAGCAGTGAAAAGGGGGCCTCAGATACGCAGTATTTT. Translated: CASSEKGASDTQYF.

This sequence joins TRBV7-9 and TRBJ2-2, with a tentative D call TRBD2 (7 bases). The CDR3 consists of 17 residues. V lost 3 bases, J lost 5 bases, and 19 bases lay in between. CDR1 is SEHNR and CDR2 is FQNEAQ in the germline V gene (reference sequence). In nucleotides, the CDR3 is TGTGCCAGCAGCTTGGAAGGGCGGGGGCCGAGGACCGGGGAGCTGTTTTTT. This gives the protein CASSLEGRGPRTGELFF.

For the CDR3, the DNA is TGTGCCAGCAGTTTATCACTAGCGGCAGCCTCTCGTGGGCAGTTCTTC. Residues: CASSLSLAAASRGQFF. The rearrangement uses TRBV27 and TRBJ2-1, with 8 bases fitting TRBD2. The CDR3 is 16 amino acids. The germline V gene encodes CDR1 MNHEY and CDR2 SMNVEV (reference sequence). The trim removed 0 bases at V and 12 bases at J, leaving 13 bases unmatched.